A single sample is the source of the 15 T cell receptor beta chains below, sequenced in a study of T-cell memory formation after mild COVID-19. TCRdb ran MiXCR on the 5' RACE reads and lists one entry per CDR3 protein. The table has more than 350,000 distinct CDR3 sequences, about 15% seen once. The sequenced material came from PBMCs or a T cell subset sorted from them (not recorded which). These receptors were collected from a man in his late teens or twenties who had mild COVID-19 (a few samples of this study predate the infection). Cell type and time point are not known.

In this sample, this clonotype turned up a few times. The V call is TRBV5-1, the J call TRBJ1-3, with D uncertain. With 0 bases removed from V and 0 bases from J, the gap between germline ends came to 10 bases. The germline CDR1 and CDR2 sequences are SGHRS and YFSETQ. The CDR3 has 16 residues. This chain's CDR3 is CASSLGVPSSGNTIYF. The CDR3 nucleotides read TGCGCCAGCAGCTTGGGGGTACCGAGCTCTGGAAACACCATATATTTT.

This clonotype was observed at least ten times. The V and J genes are TRBV3-1 and TRBJ2-5; D is possibly TRBD1 (6 bases). CDR1 and CDR2 (germline): LGHDT, YNNKEL (reference sequence). This CDR3 has 14 amino acids. V lost 1 base and J 4 bases, leaving 10 bases between the germline ends. CDR3 sequence reads: CASSQGRRGETQYF. The CDR3 region has the DNA TGTGCCAGCAGCCAAGGGCGCAGGGGAGAGACCCAGTACTTC.

This clonotype turned up a few times. The V call is TRBV4-1, the J call TRBJ1-2; no clear D gene. The germline CDR1 and CDR2 sequences are MGHRA and YSYEKL. V lost 3 bases and J lost 0, with 11 bases in between. This CDR3 region has 15 residues. Here the CDR3 DNA reads TGCGCCAGCAGCCACCCACCGGCAGCTAACTATGGCTACACCTTC. Translated: CASSHPPAANYGYTF.

The genes are TRBV11-2 and TRBJ2-7, with 8 positions matching TRBD2. V lost 3 bases to trimming and J lost 2 bases; unmatched junction nucleotides: 6. The germline CDR1 and CDR2 sequences are SGHAT and FQNNGV. This CDR3 contains 15 residues. CDR3 nucleotide sequence: TGTGCCAGCAGCTTCGGAGCGGGGGAAGCCTACGAGCAGTACTTC. This codes for CASSFGAGEAYEQYF.

This sequence joins TRBV10-3 and TRBJ1-2; maybe TRBD1 (6 bases). V lost 7 bases, J lost 7 bases, and 22 bases lay in between. Germline values: CDR1 ENHRY, CDR2 SYGVKD. The CDR3 length is 15 residues. In DNA form, the CDR3 reads TGTGCCATCACCCAAGAGGACAGAACGCCCCTTGGCTACACCTTC. Amino acid sequence: CAITQEDRTPLGYTF.

Here the CDR3 reads CASSLTGGPADTQYF. DNA of the CDR3: TGTGCCAGCAGCTTAACGGGGGGGCCCGCAGATACGCAGTATTTT. This chain joins TRBV7-3 and TRBJ2-3; D possibly corresponds to TRBD2 (7 bases). V lost 0 bases and J 4 bases, leaving 11 bases between the germline ends. The germline V gene has CDR1 SGHTA and CDR2 FQGTGA. There are 15 residues in the CDR3.

V and J are TRBV6-5 and TRBJ1-5; D call uncertain. V was clipped by 4 bases and J by 11 bases, with 12 bases between them. Germline assignment: CDR1 MNHEY and CDR2 SVGAGI. The CDR3 loop spans 12 amino acids. The CDR3 spells CASSSGRGAQHF. The CDR3 DNA sequence: TGTGCCAGCAGTTCCGGACGCGGGGCCCAGCATTTT.

The rearrangement joins TRBV5-1 to TRBJ1-3, with 11 bases fitting TRBD1. The CDR3 runs 15 residues. The germline CDR1 and CDR2 sequences are SGHRS and YFSETQ. J lost 10 bases, V lost 4 bases, and 10 bases had no gene match. In DNA, the CDR3 is TGCGCCAGCAGCCAAGGGACAGGGGGAAGTAAGACCATATATTTT. Translation: CASSQGTGGSKTIYF.

J is TRBJ2-1 and V is TRBV29-1, with TRBD2 matching 8 bases. V lost 1 base and J lost 0; bases outside the gene matches: 11. The germline CDR1 and CDR2 sequences are SQVTM and ANQGSEA. The CDR3 runs to 18 residues. The DNA of the CDR3 is TGCAGCGTTGAAGGAGGCCTAGCGGGCTCCGTCTCCTACAATGAGCAGTTCTTC. This gives the protein CSVEGGLAGSVSYNEQFF.

This clonotype was seen more than once but under ten times. V is TRBV20-1 and J is TRBJ2-7; D is perhaps TRBD2 (5 bases). This CDR3 has 12 residues. Germline V gene data show CDR1 as DFQATT and CDR2 as SNEGSKA (reference sequence). Trimming removed 5 bases at V and 0 bases at J, with 8 bases between. CDR3 region: CSAEGRSYEQYV. In nucleotides, the CDR3 is TGCAGTGCTGAGGGCCGCTCCTACGAGCAGTACGTC.

Only a few counts were recorded for this clonotype. The chain employs TRBV29-1 and TRBJ2-3; no clear D gene. V was cut by 4 bases and J by 2 bases, with 13 bases left in between. Germline lookup yields CDR1 SQVTM and CDR2 ANQGSEA. There are 14 residues in the CDR3. CDR3 protein: CSVVTGRHTDTQYF. Here the CDR3 DNA reads TGCAGCGTTGTTACCGGCCGTCACACAGATACGCAGTATTTT.

This clonotype showed up just a few times. This sequence joins TRBV7-9 and TRBJ2-2, with D tentatively TRBD2 (6 bases). The CDR3 has 16 amino acids. Germline V gene sequence: CDR1 SEHNR, CDR2 FQNEAQ (reference sequence). Trimming stripped 4 bases from V and 5 bases from J, with 17 bases between. The CDR3 is CASSSTSLKATGELFF. Here the CDR3 DNA reads TGTGCCAGCAGCTCAACTAGCCTTAAGGCTACCGGGGAGCTGTTTTTT.

The chain carries TRBV20-1 and TRBJ2-5, with D unresolved. V was cut by 1 base and J by 2 bases, with 8 bases left in between. The CDR3 loop spans 13 amino acids. Germline V gene sequence: CDR1 DFQATT, CDR2 SNEGSKA (reference sequence). The CDR3 sequence is CSARVALQETQYF. CDR3 nucleotides: TGCAGTGCTAGAGTAGCCTTACAAGAGACCCAGTACTTC.

The V gene is TRBV7-9, the J gene TRBJ2-3; TRBD2 aligns across 11 bases. Germline V gives CDR1 SEHNR, CDR2 FQNEAQ (reference sequence). Losses at the gene ends were 8 bases for V and 0 bases for J; bases not matched to a gene: 7. This CDR3 has 16 amino acids. Here the CDR3 reads CASHKGLAASTDTQYF. In DNA form, the CDR3 reads TGTGCCAGCCACAAGGGACTAGCGGCTAGCACAGATACGCAGTATTTT.

The CDR3 region is CASSQEKRSGELFF. CDR3 DNA: TGTGCCAGCAGCCAAGAGAAGAGATCCGGGGAGCTGTTTTTT. The V and J genes are TRBV4-2 and TRBJ2-2; D uncertain. The V gene's germline CDR1 is LGHNA and CDR2 YNFKEQ. Trimming stripped 0 bases from V and 6 bases from J, with 8 bases between. The CDR3 spans 14 residues.